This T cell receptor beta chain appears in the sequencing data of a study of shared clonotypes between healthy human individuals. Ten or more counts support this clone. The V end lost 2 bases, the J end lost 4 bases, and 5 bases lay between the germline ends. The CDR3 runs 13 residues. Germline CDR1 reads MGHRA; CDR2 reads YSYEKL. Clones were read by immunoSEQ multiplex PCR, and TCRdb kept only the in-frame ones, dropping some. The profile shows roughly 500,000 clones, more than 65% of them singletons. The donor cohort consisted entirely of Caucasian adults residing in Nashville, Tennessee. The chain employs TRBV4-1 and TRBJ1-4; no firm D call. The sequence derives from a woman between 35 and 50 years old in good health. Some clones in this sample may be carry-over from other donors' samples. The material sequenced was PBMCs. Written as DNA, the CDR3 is TGCGCCAGCAGCCAATGGCGTAATGAAAAACTGTTTTTT. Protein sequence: CASSQWRNEKLFF.